The 7 T cell receptor beta chains listed next were all sequenced from one sample in a study of shared clonotypes between healthy human individuals. The repertoire was sequenced with immunoSEQ multiplex PCR; TCRdb's copy has only in-frame clones and lacks some. The repertoire consists of around 500,000 clones, with 81% occurring once and the leading ten covering 9.5% to 15%. Sequencing was performed on PBMCs. Receptors were obtained from a middle-aged woman in good health. Some clones in this sample may be carry-over from other donors' samples.

In the case of this clone: A far larger clone differs by one base, so this is likely a read error. The J gene is TRBJ2-1, the V gene TRBV10-3; D possibly corresponds to TRBD1 (5 bases). Per germline, CDR1 ENHRY and CDR2 SYGVKD. CDR3 length equals 15 residues. CDR3 residues: CDISPARGSEDEQFF. The CDR3, as DNA: TGTGACATCAGTCCCGCAAGGGGAAGTGAGGATGAGCAGTTCTTC.

This chain connects TRBV5-1 to TRBJ2-2; 8 bases line up with TRBD2. V shed 4 bases, J shed 7 bases, and the junction held 3 bases outside the gene matches. The CDR3 is 13 amino acids. Germline CDR1 is SGHRS and CDR2 is YFSETQ. CDR3 bases: TGCGCCAGCAGCGGACTAGCCGGCGGGGAGCTGTTTTTT. This gives the protein CASSGLAGGELFF.

This clone was recorded only once. This probably arose from a read error, given a far larger clone one base away. This CDR3 is also generated by other DNA sequences in the sample. The gene calls are TRBV5-1 and TRBJ2-5; TRBD2 matches 12 bases. The J segment lost 5 bases and the V segment lost 4 bases, leaving 9 bases of the junction unmatched. CDR1 and CDR2 from the germline V gene are SGHRS and YFSETQ. The CDR3 contains 16 residues. The CDR3 protein is CASSPLASGRAETQYF. CDR3 DNA sequence: TGCGCCAGCAGCCCACTGGCTAGCGGGAGGGCGGAGACCCAGTACTTC.

The CDR3 coding sequence is TGTGCCAGCAGTCTTTTGACTATTAACAATGAGCAGTTCTTC. It yields the protein CASSLLTINNEQFF. The chain couples TRBV2 to TRBJ2-1; D may be TRBD2 (5 bases). This CDR3 comprises 14 residues. Trimming shortened V by 5 bases and J by 5 bases, and 13 bases separated the two germline ends. Germline CDR1 and CDR2: SNHLY and FYNNEI. The variable domain in full, with the rest retrieved from reference TRBV2 and TRBJ2-1, is EPEVTQTPSHQVTQMGQEVILRCVPISNHLYFYWYRQILGQKVEFLVSFYNNEISEKSEIFDDQFSVERPDGSNFTLKIRSTKLEDSAMYFCASSLLTINNEQFFGPGTRLTVL.

The chain has TRBV4-3 and TRBJ1-1; tentative D call: TRBD1 (6 bases). Germline CDR1 is LGHNA and CDR2 is YSLEER. The CDR3 covers 15 residues. Deletions cut 0 bases from V and 4 bases from J, with 12 bases between. The CDR3 loop is CASSQDPGGGTEAFF. The CDR3 DNA reads TGCGCCAGCAGCCAAGACCCGGGAGGGGGCACTGAAGCTTTCTTT.

The chain employs TRBV6-4 and TRBJ2-1; 11 bases map to TRBD1. The CDR3 is 16 residues long. Germline V lookup: CDR1 MRHNA, CDR2 SNTAGT. Trimming removed 3 bases from V and 6 bases from J; junction bases left unmatched: 7. The CDR3 DNA reads TGTGCCAGCAGTGAGTCGACAGGGACAGGGGGCAATGAGCAGTTCTTC. As protein: CASSESTGTGGNEQFF.

The chain carries TRBV7-9 and TRBJ2-1; D ambiguous. The V and J ends lost 6 bases and 8 bases respectively, with 14 bases between them. The CDR3 loop spans 13 amino acids. Germline values: CDR1 SEHNR, CDR2 FQNEAQ (reference sequence). The CDR3 is CASRRDTDDEQFF. The CDR3 DNA follows: TGTGCCAGCAGGCGAGACACGGACGATGAGCAGTTCTTC.